This T cell receptor beta chain was recorded in a study of response to subunit inactivated influenza vaccine. A note on this clonotype: Given a much more abundant clone one base away, this may be a read error.

In TCRdb, the RT-PCR reads were re-called with MiXCR into one record per CDR3 protein. The profile covers just under 250,000 distinct CDR3 sequences, with more than 9% appearing a single time and approximately 7.8% taken by the ten largest. The starting material was non-naive T cells sorted from PBMCs, obtained less than 15 days before vaccination. The source is a man aged 45 to 65 who received an inactivated influenza vaccine.

CDR3 loop: CASSLATSGSYTGEQFF. CDR3 in DNA: TGTGCCAGCAGTTTAGCTACTAGCGGGAGCTACACCGGGGAGCAGTTTTTT. The chain combines TRBV27 with TRBJ2-2; 11 nucleotides align to TRBD2. The CDR3 has 17 residues. The germline gives CDR1 MNHEY, CDR2 SMNVEV (reference sequence).